These 10 T cell receptor beta chains came from one sample sequenced in a study of PD-1 blockade in classical Hodgkin lymphoma. Clones were sequenced by immunoSEQ multiplex PCR, and TCRdb holds only the in-frame ones, with some missing. This sample has over 85,000 clones, with less than 95% found just once. The time point is: cycle 4 day 1 (C4D1), after more than five weeks of nivolumab. Every patient relapsed after autologous stem cell transplantation, and brentuximab vedotin exposure varied. This specimen was peripheral blood mononuclear cells (PBMCs), taken before the fourth cycle of nivolumab. The receptors were gathered from a human donor with classical Hodgkin lymphoma.

The count of this clone is one. The chain recombines TRBV28 with TRBJ2-7, with 7 bases aligning to TRBD1. The germline V gene has CDR1 MDHEN and CDR2 SYDVKM. CDR3 length equals 14 residues. V dropped 8 bases and J dropped 2; count of bases not matched to a gene: 9. As DNA, the CDR3 is TGTGCCAGCGGCTATGGGACAGCTGCCTACGAGCAGTACTTC. Encoded protein: CASGYGTAAYEQYF.

The J gene is TRBJ2-5, the V gene TRBV6-6, with D hard to call. The V end lost 5 bases, the J end lost 3 bases, and 7 bases lay between the germline ends. Germline-derived CDR1 and CDR2 are MNHNY and SVGAGI (reference sequence). This CDR3 is 12 amino acids long. The CDR3 coding sequence is TGTGCCAGCAGTAACCAAAAAGAGACCCAGTACTTC. Encoded protein: CASSNQKETQYF.

This clone came up once. This specimen includes other DNA sequences encoding the same CDR3. The V and J genes are TRBV7-9 and TRBJ2-5, with D unclear. This CDR3 has 11 amino acids. Germline V lookup: CDR1 SEHNR, CDR2 FQNEAQ (reference sequence). V lost 5 bases and J lost 5, with 6 bases in between. The CDR3 protein is CASSPRETQYF. DNA of the CDR3: TGTGCCAGCAGCCCACGGGAGACCCAGTACTTC.

The chain combines TRBV6-4 with TRBJ2-1; 10 nucleotides agree with TRBD2. The CDR3 is made up of 17 amino acids. J gave up 6 bases and V 0 bases, and 8 bases lay outside the gene matches. CDR1 and CDR2 (germline): MRHNA, SNTAGT. CDR3 nucleotide sequence: TGTGCCAGCAGTGACTCTTTTGGGCTAGCGGGGGCCAATGAGCAGTTCTTC. This gives the protein CASSDSFGLAGANEQFF.

This chain joins TRBV5-1 and TRBJ2-1, with D hard to call. The length of the CDR3 is 12 residues. V was trimmed by 2 bases and J by 9 bases, leaving 9 bases between them. Germline V gene sequence: CDR1 SGHRS, CDR2 YFSETQ. CDR3 loop: CASSFLRGEQFF. The CDR3 DNA reads TGCGCCAGCAGCTTTCTCAGAGGTGAGCAGTTCTTC. Combining the CDR3 with reference TRBV5-1 and TRBJ2-1 gives the whole variable domain KAGVTQTPRYLIKTRGQQVTLSCSPISGHRSVSWYQQTPGQGLQFLFEYFSETQRNKGNFPGRFSGRQFSNSRSEMNVSTLELGDSALYLCASSFLRGEQFFGPGTRLTVL.

The CDR3 bases are TGTGCCAGCAGTTCTGGCCTGATGAGGCCGATCCAAGAGACCCAGTACTTC. It specifies CASSSGLMRPIQETQYF. The chain couples TRBV5-8 to TRBJ2-5; unclear D gene. V gave up 5 bases and J gave up 1 base, with 21 bases separating them. The CDR3 contains 17 residues. Looked up from germline, CDR1 is SGHTS and CDR2 is YDEGEE.

The chain carries TRBV6-1 and TRBJ2-5; D ambiguous. Germline V gene lookup returns CDR1 MNHNS and CDR2 SASEGT. This CDR3 has 18 residues. V was cut by 2 bases and J by 0 bases, with 19 bases left in between. The CDR3 DNA reads as TGTGCCAGCAGTGAATATCTTCGGCAGACCCCGTACCAAGAGACCCAGTACTTC. Its protein is CASSEYLRQTPYQETQYF.

The chain joins TRBV19 to TRBJ2-5; TRBD1 agrees at 9 bases. V shed 4 bases and J 6 bases; nucleotides not matched to a gene: 6. This CDR3 is built from 14 residues. From germline, CDR1 is LNHDA and CDR2 SQIVND (reference sequence). CDR3 residues: CASSSLTGGKTQYF. The CDR3 nucleotides are TGTGCCAGTAGTAGCTTGACAGGGGGGAAGACCCAGTACTTC. Looking up the rest from reference TRBV19 and TRBJ2-5 gives the full variable domain: DGGITQSPKYLFRKEGQNVTLSCEQNLNHDAMYWYRQDPGQGLRLIYYSQIVNDFQKGDIAEGYSVSREKKESFPLTVTSAQKNPTAFYLCASSSLTGGKTQYFGPGTRLLVL.

The genes are TRBV29-1 and TRBJ1-2; TRBD1 matches at 8 bases. Germline assignment: CDR1 SQVTM and CDR2 ANQGSEA. This CDR3 has 14 residues. The ends lost 4 bases at V and 4 bases at J; junction bases unmatched: 8. The CDR3: CSVGSTGARYGYTF. The DNA for the CDR3 is TGCAGCGTTGGGTCGACAGGGGCACGCTATGGCTACACCTTC.

This clone appeared a single time. The V call is TRBV6-5, the J call TRBJ1-2; D is undetermined. V shed 5 bases and J shed 8 bases, with 21 bases lying between them. The CDR3 sequence is 15 residues long. From germline, CDR1 is MNHEY and CDR2 SVGAGI. The CDR3 is CASSTLTDVRVGYTF. The CDR3 DNA follows: TGTGCCAGCAGTACCCTGACGGACGTGAGGGTAGGCTACACCTTC.